What follows are 32 T cell receptor beta chains derived from one specimen sequenced in a study of response to subunit inactivated influenza vaccine. TCRdb analysed the RT-PCR reads with MiXCR anew, one entry per CDR3 protein. The sample lists some 600,000 distinct CDR3 sequences, about 15% occurring once. This material consisted of PBMCs from blood, taken approximately 15 days before vaccination. The receptor source for this set is a man aged 45-65 years who received an inactivated influenza vaccine.

V is TRBV11-2 and J is TRBJ1-3; D remains unclear. Trimming removed 3 bases at V and 5 bases at J, with 5 bases between. Per the germline V gene, CDR1 is SGHAT and CDR2 is FQNNGV. This CDR3 is built from 12 residues. The CDR3 region is CASSFDRNTIYF. Written as DNA, the CDR3 is TGTGCCAGCAGCTTTGATCGAAACACCATATATTTT.

V usage is TRBV27 and J usage is TRBJ2-5; the match to TRBD2 covers 8 bases. The V gene's germline CDR1 is MNHEY and CDR2 SMNVEV (reference sequence). V dropped 5 bases and J dropped 5; count of bases not matched to a gene: 7. CDR3 length: 14 residues. Here the CDR3 reads CASSSLSGSETQYF. DNA for the CDR3: TGTGCCAGCAGTAGCCTCAGCGGGAGTGAGACCCAGTACTTC.

This clonotype has ten or more counts. The chain uses TRBV12-3 or TRBV12-4 and TRBJ1-2; a weak D match, TRBD1 (5 bases). The CDR3 has 13 residues. Trimming removed 6 bases from V and 3 bases from J, with 11 bases in between. The chain's CDR3 is CASSSGPDYGYTF. In nucleotides, the CDR3 is TGTGCCAGCAGCTCGGGACCGGACTATGGCTACACCTTC.

V is TRBV10-2 and J is TRBJ1-6; no clear D. The CDR3 covers 14 residues. Germline V CDR1 and CDR2: WSHSY, SAAADI. Trimming removed 1 base from V and 5 bases from J, with 6 bases in between. The CDR3 reads CASSEWQDNSPLHF. The CDR3 nucleotides read TGCGCCAGCAGTGAGTGGCAGGATAATTCACCCCTCCACTTT.

The V and J genes are TRBV9 and TRBJ2-3; 15 nucleotides line up with TRBD2. This CDR3 has 17 residues. Trimming at V came to 1 base and at J to 6 bases, leaving 6 bases not matched to a gene. Germline CDR1 SGDLS, CDR2 YYNGEE. The CDR3 is CASSVPRTSGRVDTQYF. Written as DNA, the CDR3 is TGTGCCAGCAGCGTACCCCGGACTAGCGGGAGGGTTGATACGCAGTATTTT.

The V gene is TRBV28, the J gene TRBJ1-3, with 9 bases that match TRBD1. The CDR3 extends over 17 amino acids. Germline values: CDR1 MDHEN, CDR2 SYDVKM. V lost 4 bases and J lost 3; bases outside the gene matches: 10. The CDR3 protein is CASSSIRTGVFGNTIYF. The CDR3 region has the DNA TGTGCCAGCAGTTCTATTCGGACAGGGGTATTTGGAAACACCATATATTTT.

V is TRBV4-2 and J is TRBJ2-1; the D is unclear. The ends were cut back, 4 bases at V and 5 bases at J, with 9 bases in the middle. This CDR3 is 13 amino acids long. The germline V gene encodes CDR1 LGHNA and CDR2 YNFKEQ. The CDR3 reads CASSRISDNEQFF. The CDR3 coding sequence is TGTGCCAGCAGCCGAATTTCTGACAATGAGCAGTTCTTC.

This clonotype was counted only a few times. The chain joins TRBV7-2 to TRBJ2-1, with D possibly TRBD2 on 6 matching bases. Germline assignment: CDR1 SGHTA and CDR2 FQGNSA. V shed 2 bases and J shed 9 bases, with 14 bases lying between them. The CDR3 runs to 14 residues. The CDR3 DNA sequence: TGTGCCAGCAGCTTAATTTCGGGGGTTGGTGAGCAGTTCTTC. It codes for CASSLISGVGEQFF.

This clonotype was seen only a few times. This chain connects TRBV7-9 to TRBJ2-7, with TRBD1 identical over 10 bases. The germline V gene encodes CDR1 SEHNR and CDR2 FQNEAQ (reference sequence). V trimming: 4 bases; J trimming: 3 bases; junction bases outside the gene matches: 6. The CDR3 is 15 residues long. The CDR3 bases are TGTGCCAGCAGCTCTGCCGGGACAGGGGTCTACGAGCAGTACTTC. Translating gives CASSSAGTGVYEQYF.

CDR3: CASNRLGTSGVAKNIQYF. The CDR3 DNA reads as TGTGCCAGCAATCGCCTCGGGACTAGCGGAGTAGCCAAAAACATTCAGTACTTC. The genes are TRBV28 and TRBJ2-4, with 11 bases aligning to TRBD2. Germline CDR1 reads MDHEN; CDR2 reads SYDVKM. Trimming at V came to 7 bases and at J to 0 bases, leaving 11 bases not matched to a gene. The CDR3 contains 18 residues.

CDR3: CASSFTGRAGNTIYF. The DNA of the CDR3 is TGTGCCAGCAGCTTTACGGGCCGGGCTGGAAACACCATATATTTT. This chain joins TRBV7-2 and TRBJ1-3; D gene ambiguous. Germline CDR1 and CDR2: SGHTA and FQGNSA. V was trimmed by 3 bases and J by 2 bases, leaving 11 bases between them. The length of the CDR3 is 15 residues.

The rearrangement uses TRBV3-1 and TRBJ2-3, with D perhaps matching TRBD2 (5 bases). The germline CDR1 and CDR2 sequences are LGHDT and YNNKEL (reference sequence). Trimming removed 0 bases at V and 3 bases at J, with 13 bases between. The CDR3 is made up of 16 amino acids. This CDR3 is CASSQEIGVATDTQYF. CDR3 sequence (DNA): TGTGCCAGCAGCCAAGAGATTGGTGTAGCGACAGATACGCAGTATTTT.

The chain uses TRBV25-1 and TRBJ1-1; tentatively, D is TRBD1 (5 bases). Germline loops: CDR1 MGHDK, CDR2 SYGVNS. The V gene lost 6 bases and the J gene lost 5 bases, with 19 bases spanning the gap. This CDR3 spans 15 amino acids. The CDR3 spells CASSRGGTGGTEAFF. In nucleotides, the CDR3 is TGTGCCAGCAGCCGTGGAGGGACCGGTGGGACTGAAGCTTTCTTT.

This rearrangement joins TRBV14 to TRBJ1-6, with a tentative D call TRBD1 (6 bases). This CDR3 region has 17 residues. V lost 4 bases and J lost 2, with 15 bases in between. Per the germline V gene, CDR1 is SGHDN and CDR2 is FVKESK. CDR3 residues: CASSRTAGTPYNSPLHF. For the CDR3, the DNA is TGTGCCAGCAGCCGGACCGCCGGGACACCCTATAATTCACCCCTCCACTTT.

The chain carries TRBV6-1 and TRBJ1-1, with 7 bases matching TRBD1. With V trimmed by 5 bases and J by 11 bases, 11 bases remained unmatched. CDR1 and CDR2 (germline): MNHNS, SASEGT. The CDR3 is 13 amino acids. For the CDR3, the DNA is TGTGCCAGCAGTCATTTCGGAGGGGGCTTGGCTTTCTTT. Protein sequence: CASSHFGGGLAFF.

The CDR3 bases are TGTGCCAGCAGTGAAGCACTGCACAATGAAAAACTGTTTTTT. Its translation is CASSEALHNEKLFF. This chain joins TRBV6-1 and TRBJ1-4, with D unresolved. There are 14 residues in the CDR3. Trimming left V 0 bases short and J 5 bases short, with 7 bases between. Germline CDR1 MNHNS, CDR2 SASEGT.

In this sample, this clonotype turned up many times. The chain carries TRBV29-1 and TRBJ2-1; TRBD1 matches 9 bases. Germline CDR1 reads SQVTM; CDR2 reads ANQGSEA. This CDR3 comprises 14 residues. V shed 4 bases, J shed 4 bases, and the junction held 5 bases outside the gene matches. CDR3 DNA sequence: TGCAGCGTTGTTGGGACAGGGATGTACAATGAGCAGTTCTTC. This codes for CSVVGTGMYNEQFF.

The table lists this clonotype with many counts. This chain connects TRBV7-2 to TRBJ1-1; D is unclear. This CDR3 contains 13 residues. Trimming stripped 4 bases from V and 0 bases from J, with 6 bases between. The germline V gene has CDR1 SGHTA and CDR2 FQGNSA. CDR3 in DNA: TGTGCCAGCAGCTCCCAAATGAACACTGAAGCTTTCTTT. Protein sequence: CASSSQMNTEAFF.

Only a few counts were recorded for this clonotype. The V and J genes are TRBV12-3 or TRBV12-4 and TRBJ2-1, with D perhaps assigned TRBD1 or TRBD2 (5 bases each). Trimming cost V 3 bases and J 6 bases, with 12 bases left between them. CDR3 length equals 14 residues. This CDR3 reads CASSFSGTINEQFF. The CDR3 DNA is TGTGCCAGCAGTTTCTCCGGGACGATCAATGAGCAGTTCTTC.

The gene calls are TRBV12-3 or TRBV12-4 and TRBJ1-1; 10 bases are shared with TRBD1. Germline trimming cut 7 bases from V and 11 bases from J; bases unmatched to any gene: 7. The length of the CDR3 is 12 residues. This CDR3 is CASIETGGSAFF. Written as DNA, the CDR3 is TGTGCCAGCATTGAGACAGGGGGCAGTGCTTTCTTT.

The CDR3 DNA reads TGTGCCATCAGGGGGGGGACTAGCGGTCGCAATGAGCAGTTCTTC. Translating gives CAIRGGTSGRNEQFF. The chain uses TRBV10-3 and TRBJ2-1; TRBD2 matches at 11 bases. V dropped 6 bases and J dropped 6; count of bases not matched to a gene: 7. Germline-derived CDR1 and CDR2 are ENHRY and SYGVKD. The CDR3 sequence is 15 residues long.

The V gene is TRBV27, the J gene TRBJ2-7; D unresolved. Trimming shortened V by 6 bases and J by 3 bases, and 6 bases separated the two germline ends. The CDR3 contains 11 residues. CDR1 and CDR2 from the germline V gene are MNHEY and SMNVEV (reference sequence). The CDR3 DNA is TGTGCCAGCAGGGGAATCTACGAGCAGTACTTC. Its protein product is CASRGIYEQYF.

The chain links TRBV20-1 to TRBJ2-3; D is undetermined. Trimming took off 0 bases at V and 1 base at J, with 11 bases between the two ends. The CDR3 is 15 amino acids. CDR1 and CDR2 (germline): DFQATT, SNEGSKA (reference sequence). The DNA of the CDR3 is TGCAGTGCTAGAGATCCCGGTCCTCGCACAGATACGCAGTATTTT. Translation: CSARDPGPRTDTQYF.

V is TRBV27 and J is TRBJ2-7, with TRBD2 matching 11 bases. This CDR3 has 15 residues. J lost 6 bases, V lost 5 bases, and 9 bases had no gene match. CDR1 MNHEY and CDR2 SMNVEV come from the germline V gene (reference sequence). CDR3 sequence: CASSLAGGLGVEQYF. The CDR3 DNA reads TGTGCCAGCAGTCTAGCGGGAGGTCTAGGTGTCGAGCAGTACTTC.

The chain couples TRBV15 to TRBJ2-7, with D hard to call. In germline, CDR1 is LNHNV, CDR2 YYDKDF (reference sequence). Trimming took 4 bases from V and 2 from J, leaving 12 bases between them. This CDR3 spans 14 amino acids. CDR3 in DNA: TGTGCCACCAGCACTGCTGGGTCAGCCTACGAGCAGTACTTC. It translates to CATSTAGSAYEQYF.

This clonotype has a handful of counts. V and J are TRBV11-2 and TRBJ2-1; D unresolved. CDR1 and CDR2 (germline): SGHAT, FQNNGV. This CDR3 comprises 13 residues. The ends were cut back, 1 base at V and 7 bases at J, with 8 bases in the middle. The CDR3, as DNA: TGTGCCAGCAGCTTAGTTCGGAAGAATGAGCAGTTCTTC. It encodes CASSLVRKNEQFF.

The chain is built from TRBV6-2 or TRBV6-3 and TRBJ1-3; perhaps TRBD1 as D (5 bases). This CDR3 comprises 14 residues. With 4 bases removed from V and 0 bases from J, the gap between germline ends came to 7 bases. In germline, CDR1 is MNHEY, CDR2 SVGEGT. CDR3 protein: CASSWGISGNTIYF. Here the CDR3 DNA reads TGTGCCAGCAGTTGGGGGATCTCTGGAAACACCATATATTTT.

This clonotype was detected ten times or more. The genes are TRBV12-3 or TRBV12-4 and TRBJ2-2; D unresolved. The V end lost 2 bases, the J end lost 8 bases, and 12 bases lay between the germline ends. The CDR3 contains 14 residues. CDR3 amino acids: CASSLSLSAGELFF. DNA for the CDR3: TGTGCCAGCAGTTTAAGTCTGTCGGCGGGGGAGCTGTTTTTT.

This clonotype was seen a handful of times. The rearrangement uses TRBV28 and TRBJ2-7, with TRBD1 as a possible D gene (6 bases). Per germline, CDR1 MDHEN and CDR2 SYDVKM. V lost 6 bases to trimming and J lost 2 bases, with 17 bases between them. This CDR3 has 15 amino acids. CDR3 coding DNA: TGTGCCAGCAGCCCGACTGTGGGGGCCACCTACGAGCAGTACTTC. Translation gives CASSPTVGATYEQYF.

This clonotype was observed many times. The chain recombines TRBV6-5 with TRBJ1-1; D remains ambiguous. The germline V gene encodes CDR1 MNHEY and CDR2 SVGAGI. The CDR3 loop spans 11 amino acids. V was pared by 6 bases and J by 8 bases, with 10 bases between. The CDR3 region has the DNA TGTGCCAGCAGGAGCGGAGGGGAAGCTTTCTTT. Residues: CASRSGGEAFF.

The rearrangement uses TRBV20-1 and TRBJ2-7; possibly TRBD1 for D (6 bases). V shed 5 bases and J shed 3 bases, with 17 bases lying between them. This CDR3 is built from 14 residues. Germline CDR1 DFQATT, CDR2 SNEGSKA (reference sequence). CDR3 coding DNA: TGCAGTGCTGGTAGGACAGTTTCCAACTACGAGCAGTACTTC. Protein product: CSAGRTVSNYEQYF.

The genes are TRBV29-1 and TRBJ2-7; 11 nucleotides match TRBD1. V dropped 7 bases and J dropped 7; count of bases not matched to a gene: 6. Germline CDR1 and CDR2: SQVTM and ANQGSEA. The length of the CDR3 is 12 residues. CDR3 DNA: TGCAGCGGTGGACAGGGGGCGCGTGAGCAGTACTTC. This gives the protein CSGGQGAREQYF.